This T cell receptor beta chain was documented in a study of blood T cells in healthy people across ages (dated by TCRdb to 2014 to 2015). With respect to the entire study: In model experiments, template switching captured roughly one uniquely barcoded TCR beta cDNA molecule for every two T cells. To track age-related changes in TCR beta repertoire diversity, the study relied on deep sequencing normalized with unique cDNA molecular identifiers. The donors were split into four age groups: young (average 16 years), middle-aged (over 35), aged (roughly 65) and long-lived (approximately 80). Donors of different ages were randomly distributed across sequencing lanes to avoid experimental bias. For two donors (one aged 18 to 30 and one aged 80 or older), the study analyzed two additional independent replicas of 1 million unique cDNA reads from the same blood draw.

Overall results and qualifications from the work: Compared with the aged group, more naive CD4+ T cells, fewer expanded clones and increased TCR diversity were shown by the long-lived group, suggesting age selection. Because the CMV infection status of the donors was unknown, age-related changes in expanded clonotypes may potentially have been confounded. Estimates of total diversity based on one million sequenced T cells were considered lower bounds and underestimates. A strong correlation was found between observed TCR beta diversity and the percentage of naive T cells measured by flow cytometry. Bulk unsorted PBMC profiling prevented conclusive comparison of naive and antigen-experienced compartments. As age increased, observed TCR beta diversity per million T cells dropped in a roughly linear way, and a significant reduction was already evident by age 40.

With respect to this clonotype: Its antigen target is currently unknown. No quality values exist for individual bases; no much larger clone is one base distant.

Libraries were built with 5' RACE. TCRdb names Illumina HiSeq 2500 as the instrument used. A second PCR of about 6 to 12 cycles was run with a J-beta primer mix and a sample-barcoded 5' primer. A template-switch 5' adaptor carrying 12 random nucleotides introduced a unique molecular identifier onto each TCR beta cDNA molecule. At least 2.5 million CDR3-containing paired-end reads were obtained from each sample. The Mint cDNA synthesis kit, primed by a TRBC-specific oligonucleotide, was used to synthesize first-strand cDNA from all RNA. All cDNA was treated with uracil-DNA glycosylase and then went through a first 18-cycle PCR with the universal primers M1SS and BC2_uni_R. The source study handled its data this way. Normalization of each sample was performed by random selection of 1 million high-quality reads, each carrying a distinct molecular identifier. Reads sharing molecular identifiers were discarded rather than binned into consensus sequences. MiTCR, set to a Q25 quality threshold and the strictest error-elimination algorithm, was used for CDR3 identification, clonotype clustering and error correction. A nonparametric unseen species model with Euler transformation was used to estimate a lower bound on total TCR beta diversity. TCRdb itself trimmed the public reads at Q25 with fastp, ran MiXCR and retained productive beta chains. Rows are combined by CDR3 protein, so each entry shows the most common genes and DNA. TCRdb's processing, not the authors' own work, is the source of the V and J calls. Present in this sample are about 2 million distinct CDR3 sequences, about 50% of which were seen just once. The ten largest account for roughly 2% of the sample.

Reading the germline V gene gives CDR1 KGHDR and CDR2 SFDVKD. V lost 3 bases and J lost 0 bases, and the count of bases not matched to a germline gene is 2. CDR3 length: 15 amino acids, cysteine to phenylalanine. Solely the CDR3 DNA is kept, with 45 bases framed from the first base. The donors were under 40 Caucasian individuals from Russia, aged about 6 to 95 years, who were systemically healthy. Each donor gave approximately 9.4 milliliters of peripheral blood, drawn into EDTA-treated Vacutainer tubes. PBMCs were isolated by Ficoll-Paque density-gradient centrifugation, with at least 7 million obtained per sample. Trizol reagent was used to extract total RNA from the PBMCs, yielding at least 6 micrograms per sample. Naive CD45RAhigh/CD27high T cell percentages were measured by flow cytometry on a PBMC aliquot from every donor.

The V gene is TRBV24-1 and the J gene is TRBJ1-1; 8 junctional bases match TRBD1. The sequence came from a woman between 35 and 50 years old in good health. Input material: blood. The DNA is as follows: TGTGCCACCAGTGATGGACAGGGAATGAACACTGAAGCTTTCTTT. Protein translation: CATSDGQGMNTEAFF.